These 28 T cell receptor beta chains share one sample of origin, sequenced in a study of beta chain features in type 1 diabetes. The investigators reverse transcribed all of the isolated RNA, so they sequenced expressed TCRB transcripts. Generated by immunoSEQ multiplex PCR, the TCRdb table keeps only in-frame clones and is missing some. The sample lists approximately 360,000 clones, 10% to 15% occurring once. Study results and caveats: Shortening that was moderate but significant affected the TCRB CDR3s of Type 1 diabetes patients in all four CD4+ subsets.

These receptors' targets are unknown. The source material was naive CD4+ T cells from blood. These receptors all come from a woman in her late teens or twenties with type 1 diabetes.

The chain has TRBV29-1 and TRBJ2-1, with D perhaps matching TRBD1 (5 bases). The CDR3 runs to 11 residues. The V end lost 6 bases, the J end lost 6 bases, and 9 bases lay between the germline ends. CDR1 SQVTM and CDR2 ANQGSEA come from the germline V gene. CDR3 sequence (DNA): TGCAGCGTCGCAGGGCCCAATGAGCAGTTCTTC. Its protein is CSVAGPNEQFF.

V usage is TRBV19 and J usage is TRBJ2-4; D might be TRBD1 (6 bases). CDR1 and CDR2 (germline): LNHDA, SQIVND (reference sequence). The V gene lost 5 bases and the J gene lost 5 bases, with 16 bases spanning the gap. The CDR3 runs 15 residues. For the CDR3, the DNA is TGTGCCAGTAGTTACTCTGGACAGAATCAAAACATTCAGTACTTC. Translation gives CASSYSGQNQNIQYF.

Note on this clone: An end of the junction differs from the germline gene, which may be a read error. The chain recombines TRBV19 with TRBJ2-5, with 10 bases fitting TRBD2. The CDR3 is 12 amino acids. The germline V gene has CDR1 LNHDA and CDR2 SQIVND (reference sequence). The CDR3 spells CASSVRTSGLNF. The CDR3 DNA follows: TGTGCCAGTAGTGTTAGGACTAGCGGCCTTAACTTC.

This clone was seen more than once but under ten times. The gene calls are TRBV7-9 and TRBJ2-3, with a weak D call TRBD1 (5 bases). The V and J ends lost 3 bases and 6 bases respectively, with 13 bases between them. Germline loops: CDR1 SEHNR, CDR2 FQNEAQ (reference sequence). The CDR3 extends over 14 amino acids. CDR3 residues: CASSFSTGGDTQYF. The DNA for the CDR3 is TGTGCCAGCAGCTTCTCAACAGGCGGTGATACGCAGTATTTT.

The genes are TRBV29-1 and TRBJ1-5; D uncertain. The CDR3 extends over 12 amino acids. V was cut by 4 bases and J by 4 bases, with 8 bases left in between. Germline CDR1 reads SQVTM; CDR2 reads ANQGSEA. CDR3 residues: CSVGQVNQPQHF. CDR3 nucleotides: TGCAGCGTTGGCCAGGTAAATCAGCCCCAGCATTTT.

The rearrangement joins TRBV19 to TRBJ2-7, with 7 bases matching TRBD1. CDR3 size: 14 residues. The germline V gene encodes CDR1 LNHDA and CDR2 SQIVND (reference sequence). V dropped 4 bases and J dropped 2; count of bases not matched to a gene: 5. The CDR3 protein is CASSTRTGTYEQYF. The DNA of the CDR3 is TGTGCCAGTAGTACCCGGACAGGTACCTACGAGCAGTACTTC.

CDR3 amino acids: CASSYGLAGTTDTQYF. The CDR3 DNA follows: TGTGCCAGCAGTTACGGGCTAGCGGGGACCACAGATACGCAGTATTTT. The genes are TRBV6-5 and TRBJ2-3; the match to TRBD2 covers 9 bases. With V trimmed by 2 bases and J by 2 bases, 5 bases remained unmatched. The CDR3 loop spans 16 amino acids. The V gene's germline CDR1 is MNHEY and CDR2 SVGAGI.

In its sample, this clone was seen a few times. The chain employs TRBV10-3 and TRBJ2-1; tentative D call: TRBD2 (5 bases). Germline-derived CDR1 and CDR2 are ENHRY and SYGVKD. The V and J ends lost 10 bases and 6 bases respectively, with 10 bases between them. The CDR3 runs to 11 residues. This chain's CDR3 is CATSTINEQFF. CDR3 coding DNA: TGTGCCACCTCGACTATCAATGAGCAGTTCTTC.

This clone was observed a handful of times. This rearrangement joins TRBV5-4 to TRBJ2-7; TRBD2 matches 7 bases. Germline V gene sequence: CDR1 SGHNT, CDR2 YYREEE (reference sequence). This CDR3 has 16 residues. V trimming: 3 bases; J trimming: 2 bases; junction bases outside the gene matches: 11. This CDR3 reads CASSSNPLAQAYEQYF. CDR3 nucleotide sequence: TGTGCCAGCAGCTCGAACCCACTAGCGCAGGCCTACGAGCAGTACTTC.

The chain is built from TRBV30 and TRBJ1-4; D gene unclear. Germline lookup yields CDR1 GTSNPN and CDR2 SVGIG (reference sequence). This CDR3 spans 14 amino acids. Trimming shortened V by 0 bases and J by 7 bases, and 12 bases separated the two germline ends. CDR3 amino acids: CAWSVKAGGEKLFF. The CDR3 DNA reads TGTGCCTGGAGTGTAAAAGCGGGCGGTGAAAAACTGTTTTTT.

This clone was observed a few times. One end of the junction is discordant with germline, which a read error may explain. This rearrangement joins TRBV6-5 to TRBJ2-1; 12 bases are shared with TRBD2. Germline V CDR1 and CDR2: MNHEY, SVGAGI. The CDR3 is 14 residues long. The DNA of the CDR3 is TGTGCCAGCAGAAAGACTAGCGGGAGCCCTTCCCGTCTCTTC. This encodes CASRKTSGSPSRLF.

This clone appeared a few times. The chain carries TRBV19 and TRBJ1-1, with 7 bases aligning to TRBD1. Germline CDR1 and CDR2: LNHDA and SQIVND (reference sequence). The CDR3 is 15 residues long. J gave up 5 bases and V 4 bases, and 10 bases lay outside the gene matches. The CDR3 nucleotides read TGTGCCAGTAGTAACCCGACAGGGTCTTGGACTGAAGCTTTCTTT. Its protein product is CASSNPTGSWTEAFF.

This clone was seen a handful of times. The chain has TRBV7-9 and TRBJ1-2; 8 positions match TRBD1. The CDR3 runs 14 residues. The V segment lost 0 bases and the J segment 3 bases; nucleotides outside the gene matches: 0. The germline V gene encodes CDR1 SEHNR and CDR2 FQNEAQ (reference sequence). For the CDR3, the DNA is TGTGCCAGCAGCTTAGCGACAGGGGACTATGGCTACACCTTC. Amino acid sequence: CASSLATGDYGYTF.

Regarding this clone: The same CDR3 is also encoded by other DNA sequences in this sample. J is TRBJ2-5 and V is TRBV9; 9 bases align to TRBD1. This CDR3 is built from 14 residues. Germline CDR1 and CDR2: SGDLS and YYNGEE. J lost 5 bases, V lost 0 bases, and 2 bases had no gene match. The chain's CDR3 is CASSVDRGRETQYF. DNA for the CDR3: TGTGCCAGCAGCGTAGACAGGGGGCGGGAGACCCAGTACTTC.

In this sample, this clone turned up a few times. The chain recombines TRBV7-9 with TRBJ2-1; 15 bases align to TRBD2. Looked up from germline, CDR1 is SEHNR and CDR2 is FQNEAQ (reference sequence). The CDR3 runs to 18 residues. J gave up 7 bases and V 7 bases, and 14 bases lay outside the gene matches. The CDR3 DNA is TGTGCCAGCACCCCCCGAGCGTCGGGGACTAGCGGGAGGAATGAGCAGTTCTTC. Its protein product is CASTPRASGTSGRNEQFF.

With respect to this clone: Other DNA sequences in this sample translate to the same CDR3. CDR3 nucleotides: TGTGCCAGCAGCGGACAGGGAAACACTGAAGCTTTCTTT. Its translation: CASSGQGNTEAFF. V usage is TRBV2 and J usage is TRBJ1-1; TRBD1 matches at 8 bases. Trimming removed 6 bases from V and 2 bases from J; junction bases left unmatched: 2. The CDR3 consists of 13 residues. Germline assignment: CDR1 SNHLY and CDR2 FYNNEI.

A few counts support this clone. The J gene is TRBJ2-3, the V gene TRBV11-3; TRBD2 matches 11 bases. Germline trimming cut 1 base from V and 2 bases from J; bases unmatched to any gene: 8. Germline V gene sequence: CDR1 SGHNT, CDR2 YENEEA. This CDR3 is 18 amino acids long. CDR3 DNA: TGTGCCAGCAGCTTAGGGGTTCTAGCGGGAGGCTCCACAGATACGCAGTATTTT. This encodes CASSLGVLAGGSTDTQYF.

This clone has more than one count but fewer than ten. This chain joins TRBV11-2 and TRBJ2-1, with 8 nucleotides matching TRBD2. Germline V gene lookup returns CDR1 SGHAT and CDR2 FQNNGV. Trimming took 4 bases from V and 8 from J; bases not matched to a gene: 13. This CDR3 has 16 residues. CDR3 DNA sequence: TGTGCCAGCAGCTCCCGAGGGACTAGGGTTGGCCATGAGCAGTTCTTC. The encoded protein is CASSSRGTRVGHEQFF.

This clone was detected a few times. The rearrangement joins TRBV29-1 to TRBJ2-5; 7 positions match TRBD1. V lost 6 bases to trimming and J lost 5 bases; unmatched junction nucleotides: 6. Germline V lookup: CDR1 SQVTM, CDR2 ANQGSEA. The CDR3 extends over 12 amino acids. The CDR3 spells CSVVTGTETQYF. CDR3 nucleotide sequence: TGCAGCGTCGTGACAGGGACGGAGACCCAGTACTTC.

This clone appeared a few times. V usage is TRBV4-1 and J usage is TRBJ2-1; tentative D call: TRBD2 (5 bases). The CDR3 contains 17 residues. The germline gives CDR1 MGHRA, CDR2 YSYEKL. Trimming took 1 base from V and 4 from J, leaving 17 bases between them. The CDR3 DNA reads as TGCGCCAGCAGCCAAGCATCGACCGGGGAGTATTACAATGAGCAGTTCTTC. It specifies CASSQASTGEYYNEQFF.

The rearrangement joins TRBV4-3 to TRBJ2-7; perhaps TRBD1 as D (5 bases). Germline CDR1 and CDR2: LGHNA and YSLEER. Deletions cut 2 bases from V and 0 bases from J, with 14 bases between. The CDR3 length is 16 residues. CDR3: CASSQQWPGNSYEQYF. The CDR3 region has the DNA TGCGCCAGCAGCCAACAATGGCCAGGGAACTCCTACGAGCAGTACTTC.

This clone was detected a few times. The chain joins TRBV5-6 to TRBJ2-4, with a weak D call TRBD1 (6 bases). The V end was cut by 4 bases, the J end by 6 bases, with 8 bases between. The CDR3 spans 12 residues. The germline V gene encodes CDR1 SGHDT and CDR2 YYEEEE. CDR3 protein: CASSVQGNIQYF. CDR3 DNA sequence: TGTGCCAGCAGCGTACAGGGAAACATTCAGTACTTC. Filled out from reference TRBV5-6 and TRBJ2-4, the complete variable domain reads DAGVTQSPTHLIKTRGQQVTLRCSPKSGHDTVSWYQQALGQGPQFIFQYYEEEERQRGNFPDRFSGHQFPNYSSELNVNALLLGDSALYLCASSVQGNIQYFGAGTRLSVL.

This clone showed up just a few times. The chain combines TRBV4-3 with TRBJ2-1, with no clear D. Per germline, CDR1 LGHNA and CDR2 YSLEER. V shed 4 bases and J shed 4 bases, with 8 bases lying between them. The CDR3 spans 13 residues. The CDR3 DNA reads TGCGCCAGCAGCCCCGAGAGATACAATGAGCAGTTCTTC. It translates to CASSPERYNEQFF.

The chain couples TRBV25-1 to TRBJ2-5; D might be TRBD1 (5 bases). The germline CDR1 and CDR2 sequences are MGHDK and SYGVNS. CDR3 length: 15 amino acids. V lost 2 bases and J lost 2, with 12 bases in between. The CDR3 protein is CASSETRVLQETQYF. CDR3 coding DNA: TGTGCCAGCAGTGAAACCAGGGTACTTCAAGAGACCCAGTACTTC.

This clone was detected a few times. The V call is TRBV7-2, the J call TRBJ1-2; D is uncertain. The CDR3 has 16 amino acids. Germline V gene lookup returns CDR1 SGHTA and CDR2 FQGNSA. V was shortened by 1 base and J by 1 base, with 13 bases between the two germline ends. The CDR3 coding sequence is TGTGCCAGCAGCTTAGATTGGAGGGCTTATAACTATGGCTACACCTTC. This gives the protein CASSLDWRAYNYGYTF.

The genes are TRBV7-2 and TRBJ2-7; D perhaps matches TRBD2 (6 bases). V was cut by 1 base and J by 2 bases, with 12 bases left in between. CDR3 size: 15 residues. The germline CDR1 and CDR2 sequences are SGHTA and FQGNSA. The CDR3 DNA sequence: TGTGCCAGCAGCTTAGTAGCTAGCGAGGCCTACGAGCAGTACTTC. Translation: CASSLVASEAYEQYF.

This clone was detected only a few times. The gene calls are TRBV5-4 and TRBJ2-1, with 11 bases lining up with TRBD2. V lost 5 bases and J lost 5; bases outside the gene matches: 6. The length of the CDR3 is 15 residues. From germline, CDR1 is SGHNT and CDR2 YYREEE (reference sequence). The CDR3 region is CASSSGLAANNEQFF. CDR3 DNA: TGTGCCAGCAGTTCGGGACTAGCGGCGAACAATGAGCAGTTCTTC.

There are a few counts of this clone. J is TRBJ2-3 and V is TRBV6-5, with 8 bases matching TRBD2. CDR3 length: 16 residues. CDR1 MNHEY and CDR2 SVGAGI come from the germline V gene. The ends lost 4 bases at V and 7 bases at J; junction bases unmatched: 13. This CDR3 reads CASSLVAGLLTHTQYF. In nucleotides, the CDR3 is TGTGCCAGCAGTTTAGTAGCGGGATTGTTGACTCATACGCAGTATTTT.